This TCR beta chain stems from a study of blood T cell repertoires in COVID-19. Produced via immunoSEQ multiplex PCR; TCRdb's table is partial and in-frame only. The sample holds some 240,000 clones, roughly nine tenths seen once. This TCR was sampled from a woman in her thirties or forties who had recovered from COVID-19. The sequenced material came from peripheral blood.

CDR3 sequence reads: CASSPRTGGAGGANVLTF. In DNA form, the CDR3 reads TGTGCCAGCAGCCCAAGAACAGGGGGCGCAGGTGGGGCCAACGTCCTGACTTTC. The V gene is TRBV9, the J gene TRBJ2-6, with 9 bases aligning to TRBD1. Germline-derived CDR1 and CDR2 are SGDLS and YYNGEE. The V segment lost 4 bases and the J segment 3 bases; nucleotides outside the gene matches: 11. The CDR3 is made up of 18 amino acids.